The T cell receptor (beta chain) under discussion was sequenced for a study of identical twins. Healthy Caucasians alone served as donors. A universal primer site arose from template switching, and cDNA bore unique molecular identifiers. TCRdb independently ran MiXCR on the 5' RACE reads; one entry per CDR3 protein. The table lists under 300,000 distinct CDR3 sequences, around 15% of them singletons. This clonotype has just a few counts. V lost 1 base, J lost 12 bases, and 13 bases lay in between. The CDR3 is 13 amino acids. Looked up from germline, CDR1 is SGHTA and CDR2 is FQGNSA. V usage is TRBV7-2 and J usage is TRBJ2-4, with D maybe TRBD2 (5 bases). The sequence was obtained from a woman aged 18 to 35 in good health. The sequencing input was memory (CD45RO+) T cells sorted from blood. The CDR3 DNA follows: TGTGCCAGCAGCTTAGTGGTTAGAGGGAATCAGTACTTC. It yields the protein CASSLVVRGNQYF.